The clone carrying this T cell receptor (beta chain) was recorded once. Its matching antigen is unknown. This sample was taken from a study of T cell responses to AZD1222 COVID-19 vaccine. Study-level background: The analysis combined second doses at about 4 or about 12 weeks.

This CDR3 is built from 11 residues. Germline CDR1 is SEHNR and CDR2 is FQNEAQ (reference sequence). Trimming took off 3 bases at V and 4 bases at J, with 4 bases between the two ends. Overall study results and limits: Only a handful of AZD1222 recipients, six or seven in all, had baseline seropositivity. As reported, nearly half of all spike-specific TCRs target variant regions that are unmutated. Researchers took repertoire samples only after the peak T cell response had come.

The protocol was immunoSEQ multiplex PCR, while the TCRdb copy is restricted to in-frame clones and leaves out a portion. The sample yields roughly 70,000 clones, 85% seen once. The sequencing used peripheral blood, collected on day 0 of AZD1222 vaccination. This sequence originates from an adult in good health. The chain joins TRBV7-9 to TRBJ2-7; no clear D gene. The CDR3: CASSFQYEQYF. The CDR3 DNA is TGTGCCAGCAGCTTTCAGTACGAGCAGTACTTC.